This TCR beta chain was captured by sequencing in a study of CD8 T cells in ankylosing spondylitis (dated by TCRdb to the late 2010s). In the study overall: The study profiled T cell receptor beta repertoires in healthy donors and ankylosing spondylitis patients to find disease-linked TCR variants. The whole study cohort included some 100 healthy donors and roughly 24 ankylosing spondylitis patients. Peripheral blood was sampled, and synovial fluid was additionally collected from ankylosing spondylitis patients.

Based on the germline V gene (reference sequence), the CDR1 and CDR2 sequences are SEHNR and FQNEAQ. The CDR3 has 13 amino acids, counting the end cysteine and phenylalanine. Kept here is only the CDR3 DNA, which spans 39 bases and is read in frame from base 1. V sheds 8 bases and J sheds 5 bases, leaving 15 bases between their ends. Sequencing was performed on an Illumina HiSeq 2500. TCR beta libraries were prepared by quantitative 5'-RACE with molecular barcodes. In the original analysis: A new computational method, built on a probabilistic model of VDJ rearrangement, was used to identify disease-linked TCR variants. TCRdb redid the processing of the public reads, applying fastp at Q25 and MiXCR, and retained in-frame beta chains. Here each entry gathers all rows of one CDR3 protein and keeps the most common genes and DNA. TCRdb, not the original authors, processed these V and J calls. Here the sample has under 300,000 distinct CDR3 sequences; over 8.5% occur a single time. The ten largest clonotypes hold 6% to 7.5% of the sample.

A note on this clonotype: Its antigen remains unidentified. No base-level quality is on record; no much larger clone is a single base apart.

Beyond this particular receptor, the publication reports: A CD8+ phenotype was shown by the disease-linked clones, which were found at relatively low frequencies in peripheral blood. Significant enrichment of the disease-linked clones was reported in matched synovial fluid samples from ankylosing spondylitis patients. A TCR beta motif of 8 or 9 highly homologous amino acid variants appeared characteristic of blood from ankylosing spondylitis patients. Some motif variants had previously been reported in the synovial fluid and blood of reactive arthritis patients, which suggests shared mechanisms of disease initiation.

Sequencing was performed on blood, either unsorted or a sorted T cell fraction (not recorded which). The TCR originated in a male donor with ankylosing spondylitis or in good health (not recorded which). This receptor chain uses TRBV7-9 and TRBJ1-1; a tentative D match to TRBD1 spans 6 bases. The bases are TGTGCCAGCCTACGGGGGGCAGGAACTGAAGCTTTCTTT. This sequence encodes CASLRGAGTEAFF.